Below, one T cell receptor beta chain is given with its context. The antigen remains unidentified. The record originates from a study of cytomegalovirus exposure and HLA in healthy donors. The overall study: The roughly 100 million unique TCR beta sequences, from about 179 million T cells, were found by an earlier analysis. Genotyping of 430 or so donors showed that 80% to 85% belonged to the Caucasian-associated ancestry cluster.

This PCR relied on a set of 60 Vbeta primers and 13 Jbeta primers. Data came from immunoSEQ multiplex PCR; TCRdb stores just in-frame clones and leaves some out. The table has around 80,000 clones, 62% seen once. J was trimmed by 3 bases and V by 3 bases; bases with no gene match: 3. From germline, CDR1 is SEHNR and CDR2 FQNEAQ (reference sequence). This CDR3 region has 14 residues. Study conclusions and caveats: It was taken for granted in presence/absence analyses that sequencing depth across donors was roughly uniform.

V is TRBV7-9 and J is TRBJ1-2; 8 bases are shared with TRBD1. What was sequenced was PBMCs. The receptor comes from a male donor in good health and CMV-seropositive. The CDR3 DNA reads as TGTGCCAGCAGCTTCGCAGGGGGCTACTATGGCTACACCTTC. Translation: CASSFAGGYYGYTF.